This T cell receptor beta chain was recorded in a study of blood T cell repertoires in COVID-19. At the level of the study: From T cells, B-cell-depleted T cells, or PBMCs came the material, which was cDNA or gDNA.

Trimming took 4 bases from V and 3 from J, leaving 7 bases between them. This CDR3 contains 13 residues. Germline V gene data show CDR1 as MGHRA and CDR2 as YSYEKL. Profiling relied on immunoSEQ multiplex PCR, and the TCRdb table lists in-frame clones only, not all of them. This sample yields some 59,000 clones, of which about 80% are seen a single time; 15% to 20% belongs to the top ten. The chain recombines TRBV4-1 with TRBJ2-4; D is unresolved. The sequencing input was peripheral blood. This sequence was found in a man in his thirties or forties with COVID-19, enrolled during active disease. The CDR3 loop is CASSPLGKNIQYF. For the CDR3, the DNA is TGCGCCAGCAGCCCGCTAGGCAAAAACATTCAGTACTTC.